This TCR beta chain is from a study of graft-versus-host responses after intestinal transplantation (dated by TCRdb to 2020 to 2022). For context, the study as a whole: The transplants that recipients received were multivisceral, liver-intestinal, or isolated intestinal. To identify alloreactive clones, pre-transplant mixed lymphocyte reaction products were sequenced and then compared with unstimulated pre-transplant donor and recipient T cells. Bulk TCR-beta CDR3 sequencing was used to track graft-versus-host and host-versus-graft alloreactive T cell clones in the graft, circulation and bone marrow after intestinal transplantation. Every recipient was given anti-thymocyte globulin induction, then maintenance tacrolimus and steroids for around three years. Donor T cell macrochimerism was defined as a peak of at least 4% donor T cells among recipient peripheral blood mononuclear cells. The cohort enrolled approximately 24 intestinal transplant recipients including one retransplant, and a few patients lacking pretransplant specimens were excluded. Rather than going through the commercial service, samples from a few later patients were sequenced in-house on an Illumina MiSeq and processed with MiXCR.

Library generation was performed with the immunoSEQ multiplex PCR assay. For most patients, genomic DNA was isolated with the Qiagen DNeasy Blood and Tissue Kit and sent frozen to Adaptive Biotechnologies for TCR sequencing. For most patients, high-throughput TCR-beta CDR3 sequencing of genomic DNA was performed by Adaptive Biotechnologies. The original pipeline was this. TCR sequencing data were retrieved from Adaptive's ImmunoSEQ software for 18 patients, whereas a few other patients were processed with MiXCR and VDJtools. To correct CD4 versus CD8 sorting errors, any sequence found in both subsets at a frequency ratio below 5:1 was removed. CDR3 nucleotide sequences shared between donor and recipient were removed because the origin of such sequences could not be assigned. Alloreactive clones required at least 2-fold expansion over unstimulated cells and minimum CFSE-low frequency of 0.002% (template counts) or 0.001% (read counts). Clones were considered mappable if detected in sequenced pre-transplant spleen, lymph node, or MLR CFSE-low populations of the donor or recipient. The cumulative frequency of alloreactive clones was calculated as a percentage of all sequences, weighted by copy number. This immuneACCESS table, as held by TCRdb, lists in-frame sequences with V and J called but not all clones. Of the missing ones, under half trace to an unresolved V gene in checked studies; the others have no known cause. The V and J calls and clone size were taken over from that table, and D and trimming were inferred from the DNA. Here the sample has about 120,000 clones; about 93% occur a single time. Together, the top ten hold around 0.12% of the sample.

Note on this clone: Its antigen is unknown. Per-base qualities were not stored, and no clone one base away is much larger.

At the junction V is shortened by 6 bases and J by 4 bases; bases outside the gene matches: 13. The germline V gene yields SNHLY for CDR1 and FYNNEI for CDR2. The CDR3 covers 17 residues, taking in both the cysteine and the phenylalanine. The sequence is cut down to CDR3 DNA, 51 bases in frame from base 1. According to the study, the label for this sample's time point signals: cells obtained before transplantation from donor or recipient. CD3+CD4+ and CD3+CD8+ populations were FACS-sorted from unstimulated pre-transplant donor and recipient cells taken from spleen or lymph nodes. On the study overall, not on this receptor specifically: The relatively low number and heterogeneity of intestinal transplant patients limited the conclusions. GvH clones were detected in recipient bone marrow, and some appeared earlier in ileal mucosa or blood, consistent with an intestinal mucosal origin. High GvH to HvG T cell clonal ratios were observed in the allografts of patients with donor T cell macrochimerism. Early after transplant, declines in HvG clones were associated with peak levels of circulating GvH clones.

The sequence was collected from a human donor who received an intestinal transplant. The chain is made from TRBV2 and TRBJ2-2, with 8 junctional bases fitting TRBD2. The sample was unstimulated CD4+ T cells sorted from spleen or lymph node cells, taken before intestinal transplant. This receptor has the CDR3 CASRNSGNLGFTGELFF. The DNA sequence follows: TGTGCCAGCAGAAATAGCGGGAACCTTGGGTTCACCGGGGAGCTGTTTTTT.